A selection of T cell receptor beta chains follows, all from one sample in a study of cytotoxic CD8 clonotypes in ibrutinib-treated CLL. The method was immunoSEQ multiplex PCR; TCRdb's version includes in-frame clones alone and lacks a portion of them. The sample shows roughly 38,000 clones, about half of them seen only once. Sequencing used PBMCs, obtained before ibrutinib treatment. The source of these receptors is a human donor with chronic lymphocytic leukemia. The CDR3 runs from the conserved cysteine through the conserved F or W. The order of the fields is V gene, CDR3 length, D gene, clone size, J gene, CDR3 DNA, CDR3 protein. A D gene is named only where the DNA matches it firmly. Expanded clones get a size class; other rows say once, few or many, or leave the size out.

TRBV2	14	-	-	TRBJ2-5	TGTGCCAGCAGTCCTAATCTAGCTTATGAGACCCAGTACTTC	CASSPNLAYETQYF
TRBV19	14	-	few	TRBJ1-1	TGTGCCAGTGCCAGGGACAAGCTTTACCCTGAAGCTTTCTTT	CASARDKLYPEAFF
TRBV29-1	13	TRBD1	-	TRBJ2-7	TGCAGCGTTGGGACAGGCCTGGTTTTAAAGCAGTACTTC	CSVGTGLVLKQYF
TRBV10-1	15	-	-	TRBJ1-6	TGCGCCAGCAGTGCAGCTAACACCTATAATTCACCCCTCCACTTT	CASSAANTYNSPLHF
TRBV2	12	-	-	TRBJ2-7	TGTGCCAGCAGCCAGATGGCCTACGAGCAGTACTTC	CASSQMAYEQYF
TRBV7-2	14	-	many	TRBJ2-5	TGTGCCAGCAGCTTAGTAGCTTTGTCGGAGACCCAGTACTTC	CASSLVALSETQYF
TRBV20-1	11	-	-	TRBJ2-7	TGCAGTGCTAGAATCGGGGACGAGCAGTACTTC	CSARIGDEQYF
TRBV19	17	TRBD1	-	TRBJ1-6	TGTGCCAGTAGTATAGCTCCGGGACAGGCCGGGGCTTCACCCCTCCACTTT	CASSIAPGQAGASPLHF
TRBV27	16	-	-	TRBJ2-2	TGTGCCAGCCATGATACTAGGGCTAGGCACACCGGGGAGCTGTTTTTT	CASHDTRARHTGELFF
TRBV28	13	-	few	TRBJ1-1	TGTGCCAGTCCCGATGGGTCGGGAACTGAAGCTTTCTTT	CASPDGSGTEAFF
TRBV30	19	-	-	TRBJ1-4	TGTGCCTGGAGTATTGGGACGACAACCGGGTTTGCAACTAATGAAAAACTGTTTTTT	CAWSIGTTTGFATNEKLFF
TRBV6-5	12	-	-	TRBJ1-2	TGTGCCAGCAGTTCAGGAAACTATGGCTACACCTTC	CASSSGNYGYTF
TRBV6-5	12	-	-	TRBJ1-1	TGTGCCAGCAGTTCAGGGCGGGCTGAAGCTTTCTTT	CASSSGRAEAFF
TRBV7-8	17	-	-	TRBJ1-4	TGTGCCAGCAGCACACTGCCTGTACGGGGTCTAGGGGAAAAACTGTTTTTT	CASSTLPVRGLGEKLFF
TRBV6-5	14	-	-	TRBJ2-1	TGTGCCAGCAGCACCTTGGCAGGCTACAATGAGCAGTTCTTC	CASSTLAGYNEQFF
TRBV9	17	-	-	TRBJ1-2	TGTGCCAGCAGCCCTCCCCCCGGAGGTAATCTCCATTATGGCTACACCTTC	CASSPPPGGNLHYGYTF
TRBV5-1	14	TRBD1	few	TRBJ1-2	TGCGCCAGCAGCTTGGAGACAGGGAACTATGGCTACACCTTC	CASSLETGNYGYTF
TRBV11-2	14	-	-	TRBJ2-7	TGTGCCAGCAGCTCCGGGTTTAGCTCCTACGAGCAGTACTTC	CASSSGFSSYEQYF
TRBV29-1	13	-	-	TRBJ1-1	TGCAGCGTTGATAGACCTCTCCCCACTGAAGCTTTCTTT	CSVDRPLPTEAFF
TRBV11-2	16	-	few	TRBJ2-1	TGTGCCAGCAGCTTGAGTAGCGGTAGCTCCTACAATGAGCAGTTCTTC	CASSLSSGSSYNEQFF
TRBV7-9	14	-	medium-sized	TRBJ2-7	TGTGCCAGCAGCTTAGGGGACATCACCTACGAGCAGTACTTC	CASSLGDITYEQYF
TRBV6-6	16	-	-	TRBJ1-2	TGTGCCAGCAGTTACCCGAGACAACAGGTTAACTATGGCTACACCTTC	CASSYPRQQVNYGYTF